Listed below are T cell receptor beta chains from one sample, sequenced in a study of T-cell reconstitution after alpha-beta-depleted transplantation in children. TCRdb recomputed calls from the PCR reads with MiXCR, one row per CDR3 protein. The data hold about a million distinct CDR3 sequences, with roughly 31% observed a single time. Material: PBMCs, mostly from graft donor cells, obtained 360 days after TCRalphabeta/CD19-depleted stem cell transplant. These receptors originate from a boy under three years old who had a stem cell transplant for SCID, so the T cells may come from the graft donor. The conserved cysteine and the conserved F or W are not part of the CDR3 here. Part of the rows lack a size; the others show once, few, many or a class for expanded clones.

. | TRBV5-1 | ASSTQTGAYGYT
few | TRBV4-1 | ASSQDSSGIRELF
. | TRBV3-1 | ASSHSGTGVNEQF
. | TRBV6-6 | AGGHNQPQH
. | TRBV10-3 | AISDMFQGTDTQY
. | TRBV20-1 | SANGGPRYEQY
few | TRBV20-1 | SAVGGGPEAF
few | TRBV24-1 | ATSDSTALNTEAF
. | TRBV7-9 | ASSLDVGYDEQF
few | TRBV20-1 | SASQGAGETQY
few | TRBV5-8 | ASSFVGMDTQY
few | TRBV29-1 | SVTGVYYEQY
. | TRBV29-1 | SVGGANTEAF
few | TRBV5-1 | ASSFRTMVNNEQF
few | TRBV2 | ASSVGFMGGLAEQF
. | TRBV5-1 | ASAYSGGGTEAF
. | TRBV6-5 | ASSYGGTGKETQY
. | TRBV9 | ASSALAGRNANTEAF
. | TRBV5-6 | ASSRGHGADPFYEQY
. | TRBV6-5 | ASSRPNRVDTQY
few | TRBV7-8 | ASSLAPLKDPYQETQY
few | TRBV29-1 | SVEVASQY
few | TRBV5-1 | ASSLVAPLKNTGELF
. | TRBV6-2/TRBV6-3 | ASSYSMVETQY
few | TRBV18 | ASSAGQFSKNIQY
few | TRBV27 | ASSLSATFSYEQY
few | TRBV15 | ATSRALRESNEQF
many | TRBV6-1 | ASSQEAGNTEAF
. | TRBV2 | ASSDGTLYAYEQY
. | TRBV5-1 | ASSLPESTDTQY
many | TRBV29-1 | SVARTKNEKLF
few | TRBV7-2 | ASSLEQGAGELF
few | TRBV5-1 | ASRRVRGGSTDTQY
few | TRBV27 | ASSLGRGLDSEKLF
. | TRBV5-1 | ASSLSTGRGTEAF
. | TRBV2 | ASSEAPAAWEQY
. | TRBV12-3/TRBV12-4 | ASSLWDPNIQY
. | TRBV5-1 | ASSGLAGHYNEQF
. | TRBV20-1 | SASRDFNQPQH
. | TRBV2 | ASSVGGSVGYT
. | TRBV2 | ASSEQPLWGETQY
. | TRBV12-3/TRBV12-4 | ASSLRYSPLH